The clone carrying this T cell receptor beta chain was observed a few times. What it binds is not known. This sample includes further DNA sequences coding for the same CDR3. This table comes from immunoSEQ multiplex PCR, and its TCRdb copy is limited to in-frame clones, with some not included. The sample contains 2 million or so clones, approximately 95% of which appear only once. The data stem from a study of shared clonotypes between healthy human individuals. Points from the study as a whole: It was the non-shared clonotypes that had lower generation probabilities than clonotypes shared by all four donors.

Material for sequencing was naive CD4+ T cells sorted from blood. Subset given: CD45RA+ positively selected. This sequence was found in a man between 18 and 35 years old in good health.

The CDR3 bases are TGTGCCAGCAGCGTAGAAGGGTACACTGAAGCTTTCTTT. This encodes CASSVEGYTEAFF. This chain joins TRBV9 and TRBJ1-1, with D uncertain. Looked up from germline, CDR1 is SGDLS and CDR2 is YYNGEE. The CDR3 covers 13 residues. Trimming took 0 bases from V and 3 from J, leaving 6 bases between them.